The 3 T cell receptor beta chains below all came from one sample that was sequenced in a study of blood T cell repertoires in COVID-19. The assay was immunoSEQ multiplex PCR, and TCRdb's table has in-frame clones only and misses some. This sample carries hundreds of thousands of clones, roughly 85% of them seen once, and the ten largest clones take approximately 5.1%. The sample comprised peripheral blood. Receptor source: a man in his forties or fifties with active or convalescent COVID-19.

The rearrangement joins TRBV25-1 to TRBJ1-1, with a tentative D call TRBD1 (6 bases). Germline values: CDR1 MGHDK, CDR2 SYGVNS. V lost 4 bases and J lost 4, with 16 bases in between. CDR3 length: 15 residues. CDR3 DNA: TGTGCCAGCAGTGTACAAACGACAGGTCCCACTGAAGCTTTCTTT. The encoded protein is CASSVQTTGPTEAFF.

Concerning this clone: Within the sample, other DNA sequences also encode this same CDR3. The rearrangement uses TRBV5-1 and TRBJ2-5, with TRBD1 as a possible D gene (5 bases). The germline V and J ends were trimmed by 1 base and 3 bases, with 10 bases remaining between them. The germline V gene has CDR1 SGHRS and CDR2 YFSETQ. CDR3 length equals 14 residues. The CDR3 is CASSLSTGEETQYF. In DNA form, the CDR3 reads TGCGCCAGCAGCTTGAGTACAGGCGAAGAGACCCAGTACTTC.

V is TRBV28 and J is TRBJ1-2, with unresolved D. The germline CDR1 and CDR2 sequences are MDHEN and SYDVKM. The CDR3 length is 14 residues. V was cut by 4 bases and J by 0 bases, with 9 bases left in between. The DNA for the CDR3 is TGTGCCAGCAGTTCCACCGGGACTAACTATGGCTACACCTTC. It is translated as CASSSTGTNYGYTF.